This T cell receptor (beta chain) was found in a study of shared clonotypes between healthy human individuals. The protocol was immunoSEQ multiplex PCR, while the TCRdb copy is restricted to in-frame clones and leaves out a portion. The data show approximately 1.5 million clones, 98% to 99% seen once. The sample consisted of naive CD4+ T cells sorted from blood. Stated subset: CD45RA+ positively selected. The receptor was derived from a man aged 30 to 39 in good health.

CDR3 nucleotide sequence: TGTGCCAGCAGTCCCCAGACCCCGGGAGGGCTGGAGACCCAGTACTTC. Protein sequence: CASSPQTPGGLETQYF. The chain joins TRBV28 to TRBJ2-5; 8 bases map to TRBD2. CDR3 length: 16 residues. V gave up 5 bases and J gave up 5 bases; unmatched junction bases: 13. In germline, CDR1 is MDHEN, CDR2 SYDVKM.